This section outlines one T cell receptor beta chain sequence together with its context. Assay used: immunoSEQ multiplex PCR; TCRdb lists only in-frame clones, some missing. This sample yields 150,000 or so clones, of which roughly three quarters are seen a single time; roughly 5.2% belongs to the top ten. This sample stems from a study of blood T cell repertoires in COVID-19. Study background: In each case, the material was cDNA or gDNA derived from T cells, B-cell-depleted T cells, or PBMCs.

From germline, CDR1 is SNHLY and CDR2 FYNNEI. The CDR3 runs to 14 residues. The V gene lost 7 bases and the J gene lost 10 bases, with 17 bases spanning the gap. The specimen sequenced was peripheral blood. This TCR derives from a woman in her seventies with COVID-19, enrolled during active disease. The chain carries TRBV2 and TRBJ1-6, with D possibly matching TRBD1 (5 bases). The CDR3 coding sequence is TGTGCCAGCACCGAGGGAGGGGCAGGGTCACCCCTCCACTTT. Its protein product is CASTEGGAGSPLHF.